This T cell receptor (beta chain) was recorded in a study of cytomegalovirus exposure and HLA in healthy donors. The germline gives CDR1 SQVTM, CDR2 ANQGSEA. The CDR3 loop spans 15 amino acids. V dropped 4 bases and J dropped 5; count of bases not matched to a gene: 13. PCR was performed using 60 Vbeta and 13 Jbeta primers. Only in-frame clones appear in the TCRdb table, and some are missing; sequencing was by immunoSEQ multiplex PCR. The table has over 200,000 clones, approximately 90% seen once. The source of this sequence is a young woman in good health and CMV-seronegative. Sequencing was performed on PBMCs. V and J are TRBV29-1 and TRBJ2-7; 8 bases are shared with TRBD1. The CDR3 region is CSVAGAGQGLDEQYF. DNA of the CDR3: TGCAGCGTTGCGGGAGCCGGACAGGGCTTGGACGAGCAGTACTTC.